One sample yielded the 20 T cell receptor beta chains listed below, sequenced in a study of T cell repertoires in cytomegalovirus infection. One entry per CDR3 protein results from TCRdb running MiXCR on the reads. The data hold under 500,000 distinct CDR3 sequences, with about 42% observed a single time. Antigen specificity for these receptors is unknown. Source: cultured PBMCs, taken from culture after CMV antigen stimulation. These receptors were obtained from a human donor in good health (CMV status not recorded). Some clones in this sample may be carry-over from other donors' samples.

The CDR3 region is CASRTRWNNQPQHF. CDR3 in DNA: TGTGCCAGTAGAACCCGGTGGAACAATCAGCCCCAGCATTTT. The chain links TRBV19 to TRBJ1-5, with unresolved D. Trimming stripped 6 bases from V and 3 bases from J, with 12 bases between. The germline V gene has CDR1 LNHDA and CDR2 SQIVND (reference sequence). The CDR3 contains 14 residues.

This clonotype showed up just a few times. This rearrangement joins TRBV7-2 to TRBJ2-7; 8 nucleotides align to TRBD2. This CDR3 comprises 17 residues. With 2 bases clipped from V and 1 base from J, the junction kept 10 bases outside the gene matches. Germline CDR1 and CDR2: SGHTA and FQGNSA. CDR3 in amino acids: CASSLYTAGGLSYEQYF. In DNA form, the CDR3 reads TGTGCCAGCAGCTTATATACCGCGGGAGGATTATCCTACGAGCAGTACTTC.

The chain joins TRBV7-9 to TRBJ2-7; possibly TRBD2 for D (7 bases). This CDR3 is 15 amino acids long. Per the germline V gene, CDR1 is SEHNR and CDR2 is FQNEAQ (reference sequence). Between the trimmed V and J ends, which lost 11 bases and 0 bases, there was a span of 20 bases. The CDR3 nucleotides read TGTGCCGCCCCTGGGGCGGGGGACAACTCCTACGAGCAGTACTTC. It specifies CAAPGAGDNSYEQYF.

This clonotype was recorded once. This sequence joins TRBV2 and TRBJ1-2; 9 nucleotides match TRBD1. This CDR3 is built from 16 residues. Per the germline V gene, CDR1 is SNHLY and CDR2 is FYNNEI. The V segment lost 5 bases and the J segment 7 bases; nucleotides outside the gene matches: 14. The CDR3 spells CASSSTTGTGTSGYTF. The CDR3 bases are TGTGCCAGCAGTTCTACTACCGGGACAGGGACGAGTGGCTACACCTTC.

The rearrangement joins TRBV11-2 to TRBJ2-2; 9 positions match TRBD1. Germline V lookup: CDR1 SGHAT, CDR2 FQNNGV. This CDR3 has 16 residues. The ends lost 5 bases at V and 4 bases at J; junction bases unmatched: 8. The CDR3 coding sequence is TGTGCCAGCAGCCGAGTGGGACAGGGCTCCACCGGGGAGCTGTTTTTT. Amino acids: CASSRVGQGSTGELFF. Drawing the rest from reference TRBV11-2 and TRBJ2-2, the complete variable domain is EAGVAQSPRYKIIEKRQSVAFWCNPISGHATLYWYQQILGQGPKLLIQFQNNGVVDDSQLPKDRFSAERLKGVDSTLKIQPAKLEDSAVYLCASSRVGQGSTGELFFGEGSRLTVL.

The J gene is TRBJ1-3, the V gene TRBV6-1; 8 bases agree with TRBD1. Germline V gene sequence: CDR1 MNHNS, CDR2 SASEGT. The CDR3 runs to 18 residues. The J segment lost 0 bases and the V segment lost 5 bases, leaving 12 bases of the junction unmatched. The CDR3 DNA reads TGTGCCAGCAGTCGACAGGGGTCCCTAAGGAGCTCTGGAAACACCATATATTTT. Its translation is CASSRQGSLRSSGNTIYF.

V usage is TRBV7-2 and J usage is TRBJ2-1; tentative D call: TRBD1 (6 bases). Germline V gene data show CDR1 as SGHTA and CDR2 as FQGNSA. CDR3 length equals 12 residues. V was clipped by 5 bases and J by 9 bases, with 11 bases between them. In nucleotides, the CDR3 is TGTGCCAGCAGCATTCGCAGGGGTGAGCAGTTCTTC. This sequence encodes CASSIRRGEQFF.

The CDR3 DNA is TGCAGTGCTAGAGATCAGGGCAGGGTAGAAGAGACCCAGTACTTC. This translates into CSARDQGRVEETQYF. The J gene is TRBJ2-5, the V gene TRBV20-1, with D possibly matching TRBD1 (5 bases). CDR1 is DFQATT, CDR2 SNEGSKA, per germline (reference sequence). V shed 0 bases and J shed 3 bases, with 14 bases lying between them. The CDR3 extends over 15 amino acids.

The CDR3 region has the DNA TGTGCCAGCAGCCCCGACAGGGATTACACAGATACGCAGTATTTT. It translates to CASSPDRDYTDTQYF. The chain uses TRBV11-2 and TRBJ2-3; 7 nucleotides match TRBD1. The length of the CDR3 is 15 residues. With V trimmed by 5 bases and J by 2 bases, 7 bases remained unmatched. Germline CDR1 reads SGHAT; CDR2 reads FQNNGV.

V usage is TRBV20-1 and J usage is TRBJ1-5; 8 bases align to TRBD1. The CDR3 contains 18 residues. With V trimmed by 6 bases and J by 9 bases, 25 bases remained unmatched. The germline V gene encodes CDR1 DFQATT and CDR2 SNEGSKA (reference sequence). CDR3 region: CSATNPTWTGRGPRPQHF. As DNA, the CDR3 is TGCAGTGCCACTAACCCCACCTGGACAGGGAGAGGTCCCCGGCCCCAGCATTTT.

This clonotype was detected many times. This chain connects TRBV7-6 to TRBJ2-1; the match to TRBD2 covers 9 bases. CDR1 and CDR2 (germline): SGHVS, FNYEAQ. The junction had 6 bases not matched to a gene; V was cut back by 5 bases and J by 4 bases. The CDR3 spans 15 residues. CDR3 nucleotides: TGTGCCAGCAGCCTCCTAGCGGGAAATTACAATGAGCAGTTCTTC. Amino acid sequence: CASSLLAGNYNEQFF. The whole variable domain, remainder taken from reference TRBV7-6 and TRBJ2-1, is GAGVSQSPRYKVTKRGQDVALRCDPISGHVSLYWYRQALGQGPEFLTYFNYEAQQDKSGLPNDRFSAERPEGSISTLTIQRTEQRDSAMYRCASSLLAGNYNEQFFGPGTRLTVL.

CDR3 region: CAWSPPPTSPGQGYTF. The CDR3, as DNA: TGTGCCTGGAGTCCGCCCCCGACATCTCCAGGCCAAGGCTACACCTTC. The chain has TRBV30 and TRBJ1-2; no clear D. Trimming stripped 2 bases from V and 8 bases from J, with 24 bases between. CDR1 GTSNPN and CDR2 SVGIG come from the germline V gene (reference sequence). The CDR3 is 16 residues long.

The sample holds one count of this clonotype. The chain combines TRBV28 with TRBJ1-1, with D unclear. This CDR3 has 14 residues. The V and J ends lost 3 bases and 2 bases respectively, with 10 bases between them. Germline V gene sequence: CDR1 MDHEN, CDR2 SYDVKM. In DNA form, the CDR3 reads TGTGCCAGCAGTTTTTGGGGTGGTAACACTGAAGCTTTCTTT. Residues: CASSFWGGNTEAFF.

This clonotype appeared a few times. The chain couples TRBV7-2 to TRBJ2-3, with a weak D call TRBD2 (6 bases). The CDR3 runs 15 residues. Trimming removed 4 bases from V and 3 bases from J, with 14 bases in between. The germline V gene encodes CDR1 SGHTA and CDR2 FQGNSA. The CDR3 loop reads CASSSSRGPTDTQYF. CDR3 coding DNA: TGTGCCAGCAGCTCATCGCGGGGCCCTACAGATACGCAGTATTTT.

The chain has TRBV12-3 or TRBV12-4 and TRBJ2-1, with a tentative D call TRBD1 (6 bases). This CDR3 is 10 amino acids long. Trimming pared 8 bases from V and 9 bases from J, leaving 8 bases between. In nucleotides, the CDR3 is TGTGCCAGCGGGGGCAGTGAGCAGTTCTTC. Translation gives CASGGSEQFF.

The chain carries TRBV24-1 and TRBJ2-1; 15 bases agree with TRBD2. This CDR3 contains 16 residues. After removal of 3 bases from V and 9 bases from J, the junction contained 5 bases not matched to a gene. Per the germline V gene, CDR1 is KGHDR and CDR2 is SFDVKD. The CDR3 DNA sequence: TGTGCCACCAGTGATCCGCGGACTAGCGGGAGGGGTGAGCAGTTCTTC. It yields the protein CATSDPRTSGRGEQFF.

This clonotype was recorded many times. The rearrangement links TRBV7-2 to TRBJ2-1; TRBD1 or TRBD2 may be the D gene (5 bases each). Trimming cost V 4 bases and J 6 bases, with 16 bases left between them. This CDR3 is 15 amino acids long. Per germline, CDR1 SGHTA and CDR2 FQGNSA. CDR3 in amino acids: CASSSHFRGTNEQFF. In DNA form, the CDR3 reads TGTGCCAGCAGCTCCCATTTTCGGGGCACCAATGAGCAGTTCTTC.

The CDR3 region has the DNA TGTGCCAGCAGTTTTAGTTCAGGGGCGAACACTGAAGCTTTCTTT. This gives the protein CASSFSSGANTEAFF. The chain employs TRBV28 and TRBJ1-1, with a possible D match to TRBD1 (6 bases). CDR3 size: 15 residues. V lost 3 bases to trimming and J lost 1 base, with 12 bases between them. Germline loops: CDR1 MDHEN, CDR2 SYDVKM.

The chain joins TRBV20-1 to TRBJ2-5; 8 bases agree with TRBD2. Germline loops: CDR1 DFQATT, CDR2 SNEGSKA (reference sequence). This CDR3 has 13 amino acids. J was trimmed by 8 bases and V by 4 bases; bases with no gene match: 9. The CDR3 DNA follows: TGCAGTGCTACGGGGGGGGGGGGGCCAACCCAGTACTTC. Amino acids: CSATGGGGPTQYF.

This clonotype came up once. Here the CDR3 DNA reads TGTGCCACCACCGGGACCCCCGTGGGGACCCAGTACTTC. Translating gives CATTGTPVGTQYF. V is TRBV6-2 or TRBV6-3 and J is TRBJ2-5, with D perhaps assigned TRBD1 or TRBD2 (5 bases each). V lost 10 bases, J lost 7 bases, and 19 bases lay in between. Germline CDR1 MNHEY, CDR2 SVGEGT. This CDR3 contains 13 residues.